This T cell receptor (beta chain) comes out of a study of blood T cells in healthy people across ages. Study findings and constraints: Possibly, changes in expanded clonotypes were confounded because donor CMV status was unknown.

Notes on this clonotype: Its antigen is currently unknown.

Looked up from germline, CDR1 is MNHEY and CDR2 is SVGEGT. V lost 2 bases, J lost 5 bases, and 3 bases stayed unmatched. The CDR3 covers 16 residues. The authors ran a second PCR of roughly 7 to 11 cycles using a sample-barcoded 5' primer and a J-beta primer mix. Tags on each cDNA molecule came from a template-switch adaptor with 12 random nucleotides. Each of the samples gave a minimum of 3 million paired-end reads that contained CDR3. TCRdb independently ran MiXCR on the 5' RACE reads; one entry per CDR3 protein. The data show some 1.5 million distinct CDR3 sequences, about 45% seen once. The genes are TRBV6-2 or TRBV6-3 and TRBJ2-1; 13 bases fit TRBD2. The TCR originated in a woman aged 18-29 years in good health. The material sequenced was blood. The CDR3 DNA reads as TGTGCCAGCAGTTACGTCGGGACTAGCGGGGACAATGAGCAGTTCTTC. Its protein is CASSYVGTSGDNEQFF.